A single T cell receptor (beta chain) is shown here with its context. With V trimmed by 0 bases and J by 10 bases, 9 bases remained unmatched. CDR3 length equals 16 residues. Germline-derived CDR1 and CDR2 are SGHNT and YYREEE (reference sequence). Per the authors' pipeline: Researchers report that nucleated cell counts were estimated from reference gene primer amplification. Sequencing was performed with immunoSEQ multiplex PCR; in TCRdb, only in-frame clones are kept and a portion is missing. V and J calls and clone size are as listed in that table; D and trimming were resolved from the DNA. The repertoire consists of about 190,000 clones, with about three quarters occurring once and the leading ten covering approximately 3%. This specimen comes from a study of blood T cell repertoires in COVID-19. Study context: There were acute and convalescent COVID-19 samples, and they came from the United States, Italy and Spain. PBMCs, B-cell-depleted T cells, or T cells were the source of the cDNA or gDNA that made up the material.

The V and J genes are TRBV5-4 and TRBJ1-6, with 8 positions matching TRBD1. This TCR was sampled from a woman aged 80 or older with active or convalescent COVID-19. Sequencing was carried out using peripheral blood. In nucleotides, the CDR3 is TGTGCCAGCAGCTTGGAGGACAGGGTACTAGGGTCACCCCTCCACTTT. Translating gives CASSLEDRVLGSPLHF.